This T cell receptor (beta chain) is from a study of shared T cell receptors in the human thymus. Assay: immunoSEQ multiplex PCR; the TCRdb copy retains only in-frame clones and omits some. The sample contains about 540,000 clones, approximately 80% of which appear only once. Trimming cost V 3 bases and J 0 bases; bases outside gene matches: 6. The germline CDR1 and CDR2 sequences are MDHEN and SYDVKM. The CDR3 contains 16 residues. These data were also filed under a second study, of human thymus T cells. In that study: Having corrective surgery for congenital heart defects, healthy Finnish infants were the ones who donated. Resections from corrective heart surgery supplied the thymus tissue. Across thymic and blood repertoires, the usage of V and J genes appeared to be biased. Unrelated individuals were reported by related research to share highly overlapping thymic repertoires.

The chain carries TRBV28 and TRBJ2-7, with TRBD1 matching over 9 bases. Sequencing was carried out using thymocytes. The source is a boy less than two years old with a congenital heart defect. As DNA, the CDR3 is TGTGCCAGCAGTTTGGGAAAGACAGGGGGCTCCTACGAGCAGTACTTC. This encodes CASSLGKTGGSYEQYF.